These T cell receptor beta chains were read from a single sample in a study of blood T cell repertoires in COVID-19. The data were produced by immunoSEQ multiplex PCR, yet TCRdb's version contains in-frame clones alone and is incomplete. The top ten clones hold approximately 3.1% of a sample with more than 85,000 clones, roughly nine tenths of them seen once. The source material was peripheral blood. These TCRs come from an older woman with acute or convalescent COVID-19. Both conserved end residues are part of each CDR3. D genes are given only for firm matches. Clone size is shown for a subset of rows, as once, few, many or a class of expanded clone.

>-|once|TRBV6-6|TRBJ2-7
CASTLGGSSYEQYF
TGTGCCAGCACTCTTGGGGGGAGCTCCTACGAGCAGTACTTC
>TRBD1|-|TRBV19|TRBJ1-6
CASKGDRGANSPLHF
TGTGCCAGTAAAGGGGACAGGGGCGCAAATTCACCCCTCCACTTT
>-|-|TRBV19|TRBJ2-1
CASSILAGRYNEQFF
TGTGCCAGTAGTATCCTCGCGGGGCGTTACAATGAGCAGTTCTTC
>-|once|TRBV10-3|TRBJ2-7
CAISRPGQGNDEQYF
TGTGCCATCAGCCGACCGGGGCAGGGGAACGACGAGCAGTACTTC
>-|-|TRBV2|TRBJ1-6
CASSQSGVVGSPLHF
TGTGCCAGCAGTCAATCCGGGGTTGTAGGGTCACCCCTCCACTTT
>-|-|TRBV6-6|TRBJ1-1
CASSHGLTNTEAFF
TGTGCCAGCAGCCACGGACTGACGAACACTGAAGCTTTCTTT
>-|-|TRBV5-1|TRBJ1-2
CASSLDGPDYGYTF
TGCGCCAGCAGCTTGGACGGTCCCGACTATGGCTACACCTTC
>-|-|TRBV30|TRBJ1-1
CAWSVGGRGTEAFF
TGTGCCTGGAGTGTAGGCGGCAGGGGCACTGAAGCTTTCTTT
>-|-|TRBV30|TRBJ2-1
CAWMRSRSSYNEQFF
TGTGCCTGGATGAGGTCCCGATCCTCCTACAATGAGCAGTTCTTC
>-|once|TRBV3-1/TRBV3-2|TRBJ1-2
CASSHSGSTNGYTF
TGTGCCAGCAGCCATTCCGGGTCTACGAATGGCTACACCTTC
>-|-|TRBV27|TRBJ1-2
CASRPGGAHYGYTF
TGTGCCAGCCGTCCCGGGGGGGCTCACTATGGCTACACCTTC
>TRBD1|-|TRBV24-1|TRBJ2-3
CATSDHRGPGTDTQYF
TGTGCCACCAGTGACCACAGGGGGCCGGGCACAGATACGCAGTATTTT
>TRBD1|-|TRBV12-3/TRBV12-4|TRBJ2-7
CASSRDRGDEQYF
TGTGCCAGCAGTCGGGACAGGGGCGACGAGCAGTACTTC
>TRBD1|-|TRBV30|TRBJ1-3
CAWSSSTGDAGNTIYF
TGTGCCTGGAGCTCCTCGACAGGGGATGCTGGAAACACCATATATTTT
>TRBD1|once|TRBV19|TRBJ1-5
CASSLTTGTGTYSNQPQHF
TGTGCCAGTAGCCTAACCACCGGGACAGGCACTTATAGCAATCAGCCCCAGCATTTT
>TRBD1|-|TRBV19|TRBJ2-3
CASRDRATDTQYF
TGTGCCAGTCGGGACAGGGCCACAGATACGCAGTATTTT
>-|-|TRBV7-8|TRBJ2-5
CASLNRGANVRETQYF
TGTGCCAGCTTAAACCGGGGGGCGAACGTTCGGGAGACCCAGTACTTC
>TRBD1|-|TRBV10-3|TRBJ1-1
CAIRQTGENTEAFF
TGTGCCATCAGACAGACAGGGGAAAACACTGAAGCTTTCTTT
>-|-|TRBV5-1|TRBJ1-4
CASSLEGNEKLFF
TGCGCCAGCAGCTTGGAGGGGAATGAAAAACTGTTTTTT
>-|once|TRBV19|TRBJ1-2
CASIHTGGPWGYTF
TGTGCCAGTATTCACACGGGAGGCCCCTGGGGCTACACCTTC
>TRBD2|-|TRBV4-1|TRBJ2-7
CASGLQAGGTYEQYF
TGCGCCAGCGGCCTCCAAGCGGGAGGGACCTACGAGCAGTACTTC
>-|few|TRBV19|TRBJ2-2
CASSIVTSWLGELFF
TGTGCCAGTAGTATAGTTACTAGCTGGCTCGGGGAGCTGTTTTTT